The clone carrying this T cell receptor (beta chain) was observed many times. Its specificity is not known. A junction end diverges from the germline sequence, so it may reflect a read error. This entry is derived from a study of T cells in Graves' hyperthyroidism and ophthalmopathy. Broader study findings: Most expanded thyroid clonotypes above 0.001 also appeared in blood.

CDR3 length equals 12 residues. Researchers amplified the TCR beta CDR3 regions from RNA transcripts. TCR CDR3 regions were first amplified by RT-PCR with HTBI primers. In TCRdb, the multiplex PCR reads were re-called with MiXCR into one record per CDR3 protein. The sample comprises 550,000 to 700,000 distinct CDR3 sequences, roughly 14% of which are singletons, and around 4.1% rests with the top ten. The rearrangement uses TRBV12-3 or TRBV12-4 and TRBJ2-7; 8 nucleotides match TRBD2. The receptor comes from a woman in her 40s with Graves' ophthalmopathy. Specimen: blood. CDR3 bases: TGTGCCAGCAGTTTAGCAGGGACTAGAGCGTCTTTC. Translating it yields CASSLAGTRASF.